What follows describes a single T cell receptor beta chain. Its antigen remains unknown. The germline V gene encodes CDR1 LNHNV and CDR2 YYDKDF (reference sequence). The CDR3 length is 14 residues. The V gene end was trimmed by 4 bases and the J gene end by 9 bases; junction bases not matched to a gene: 8. The data stem from a study of T cell responses to AZD1222 COVID-19 vaccine. Study conclusions and caveats: Nearly half of spike-specific TCRs reportedly go after variant regions that carry no mutations. Elevations in Spike-specific TCR breadth and depth followed administration of two AZD1222 doses. A mostly white British donor set with more females was recruited, and clonal diversity was possibly underestimated.

Clones were read by immunoSEQ multiplex PCR, and TCRdb kept only the in-frame ones, dropping some. This sample has 95,000 to 130,000 clones, with about 90% found just once. V usage is TRBV15 and J usage is TRBJ2-1; 8 bases are shared with TRBD1. The receptor's source is an adult in good health. Sequencing was performed on peripheral blood, taken on day 0 of AZD1222 vaccination. CDR3: CATSTDRVLGEQFF. Written as DNA, the CDR3 is TGTGCCACCAGCACGGACAGGGTATTGGGTGAGCAGTTCTTC.